This T cell receptor beta chain was recovered during a study of T cell responses to AZD1222 COVID-19 vaccine. Sequenced by immunoSEQ multiplex PCR; TCRdb stores in-frame clones only, minus some. The top ten hold less than 10% of the sample, which has around 110,000 clones, 90% seen once. Germline V CDR1 and CDR2: LNHDA, SQIVND (reference sequence). The ends were cut back, 7 bases at V and 0 bases at J, with 13 bases in the middle. This CDR3 spans 15 amino acids. The sequencing here drew on peripheral blood, taken 28 days after the second AZD1222 dose. J is TRBJ2-1 and V is TRBV19; tentative D call: TRBD1 (5 bases). The TCR was taken from an adult who received the AZD1222 COVID-19 vaccine. The CDR3 sequence: CASNGRGSSYNEQFF. CDR3 DNA sequence: TGTGCCAGTAATGGTAGGGGAAGCTCCTACAATGAGCAGTTCTTC.